These 17 T cell receptor beta chains originate from one sample sequenced in a study of cytotoxic CD8 clonotypes in ibrutinib-treated CLL. Sequenced by immunoSEQ multiplex PCR; TCRdb stores in-frame clones only, minus some. The sample holds about 140,000 clones, 75% to 80% seen once. The sequenced sample was PBMCs, obtained after 24 months of ibrutinib treatment. These receptors were collected from a human donor with chronic lymphocytic leukemia.

The genes are TRBV10-3 and TRBJ2-3; D remains ambiguous. Germline V gives CDR1 ENHRY, CDR2 SYGVKD. The CDR3 runs 13 residues. The V and J ends lost 4 bases and 2 bases respectively, with 7 bases between them. The CDR3 bases are TGTGCCATCAGTGTGGGCATCACAGATACGCAGTATTTT. Translating gives CAISVGITDTQYF.

This CDR3 is CASSLGREQYF. The DNA of the CDR3 is TGTGCCAGCAGTTTGGGCCGCGAGCAGTACTTC. The chain recombines TRBV28 with TRBJ2-7, with D unclear. CDR3 length: 11 residues. Germline CDR1 MDHEN, CDR2 SYDVKM. Trimming stripped 3 bases from V and 6 bases from J, with 6 bases between.

The chain has TRBV27 and TRBJ2-7; 9 bases are shared with TRBD2. Germline trimming cut 11 bases from V and 5 bases from J; bases unmatched to any gene: 10. The germline CDR1 and CDR2 sequences are MNHEY and SMNVEV (reference sequence). The CDR3 runs 13 residues. CDR3 sequence: CAAGREGAHEQYF. The CDR3 DNA reads as TGTGCCGCCGGGCGGGAGGGTGCCCACGAGCAGTACTTC.

The CDR3 DNA is TGTGCCAGCAGTCCCCCGGGACTTTATACGCAGTATTTT. This gives the protein CASSPPGLYTQYF. V usage is TRBV28 and J usage is TRBJ2-3, with D possibly matching TRBD2 (6 bases). Germline V gene data show CDR1 as MDHEN and CDR2 as SYDVKM. V was pared by 5 bases and J by 7 bases, with 13 bases between. The CDR3 is 13 residues long.

The chain couples TRBV7-8 to TRBJ2-7; TRBD1 agrees at 9 bases. The germline CDR1 and CDR2 sequences are SGHVS and FQNEAQ. V shed 1 base, J shed 6 bases, and the junction held 7 bases outside the gene matches. The CDR3 runs 15 residues. DNA for the CDR3: TGTGCCAGCAGCTTAGTGGGGACAGGGTTCGGCGAGCAGTACTTC. Translating it yields CASSLVGTGFGEQYF.

The rearrangement links TRBV10-1 to TRBJ2-1; possible D gene TRBD2, 6 bases. Germline V gene sequence: CDR1 WNHNN, CDR2 SYGVQD (reference sequence). V gave up 6 bases and J gave up 7 bases, with 19 bases separating them. CDR3 length equals 15 residues. CDR3 sequence: CASRTGRPRGNEQFF. The CDR3 DNA reads as TGCGCCAGCAGGACGGGGAGACCACGGGGGAATGAGCAGTTCTTC.

The chain employs TRBV6-5 and TRBJ2-5, with D hard to call. The ends were cut back, 11 bases at V and 2 bases at J, with 9 bases in the middle. Germline V lookup: CDR1 MNHEY, CDR2 SVGAGI. This CDR3 is built from 11 residues. The CDR3 is CAPCLQETQYF. In DNA form, the CDR3 reads TGTGCCCCGTGCCTTCAAGAGACCCAGTACTTC.

This rearrangement joins TRBV7-2 to TRBJ1-1, with TRBD1 identical over 9 bases. Germline CDR1 is SGHTA and CDR2 is FQGNSA. Unmatched junction bases numbered 7, after V lost 4 bases and J lost 4 bases. There are 15 residues in the CDR3. The CDR3 loop reads CASSSYRGPGTEAFF. The CDR3 coding sequence is TGTGCCAGCAGCTCCTACAGGGGGCCGGGCACTGAAGCTTTCTTT.

V is TRBV18 and J is TRBJ1-4, with D perhaps TRBD1 (6 bases). Germline-derived CDR1 and CDR2 are KGHSH and LQKENI. V lost 2 bases to trimming and J lost 7 bases, with 23 bases between them. The CDR3 extends over 18 amino acids. The DNA for the CDR3 is TGTGCCAGCTCACCAAGGGCGTCACAGGGTTCGTCCGGTGAAAAACTGTTTTTT. It specifies CASSPRASQGSSGEKLFF.

This clone has more than one count but fewer than ten. The chain has TRBV28 and TRBJ1-2, with a possible D match to TRBD1 (6 bases). The CDR3 spans 12 residues. Germline CDR1 is MDHEN and CDR2 is SYDVKM. The V end was cut by 11 bases, the J end by 4 bases, with 14 bases between. CDR3 DNA sequence: TGTGCCGGGGGGCGACCCTCCTATGGCTACACCTTC. As protein: CAGGRPSYGYTF.

This clone turned up a few times. This sequence joins TRBV19 and TRBJ1-4; D remains ambiguous. Trimming took off 3 bases at V and 7 bases at J, with 12 bases between the two ends. The CDR3 length is 14 residues. Per the germline V gene, CDR1 is LNHDA and CDR2 is SQIVND (reference sequence). DNA for the CDR3: TGTGCCAGTAGTATTGTTTCGTCGGGTGAAAAACTGTTTTTT. This gives the protein CASSIVSSGEKLFF.

The rearrangement joins TRBV25-1 to TRBJ2-5; perhaps TRBD2 as D (6 bases). The CDR3 length is 11 residues. V dropped 6 bases and J dropped 9 bases, with 11 bases sitting between them. The germline V gene encodes CDR1 MGHDK and CDR2 SYGVNS. CDR3 protein: CASRGLEAQYF. The CDR3 DNA is TGTGCCAGCAGGGGACTCGAGGCCCAGTACTTC.

The chain has TRBV11-3 and TRBJ2-1; 8 nucleotides match TRBD2. Germline-derived CDR1 and CDR2 are SGHNT and YENEEA. This CDR3 comprises 13 residues. Losses at the gene ends were 0 bases for V and 11 bases for J; bases not matched to a gene: 3. CDR3 amino acids: CASSLDSGGQQFF. In DNA, the CDR3 is TGTGCCAGCAGCTTAGATTCGGGGGGGCAGCAGTTCTTC. Combining the CDR3 with reference TRBV11-3 and TRBJ2-1 gives the whole variable domain EAGVVQSPRYKIIEKKQPVAFWCNPISGHNTLYWYLQNLGQGPELLIRYENEEAVDDSQLPKDRFSAERLKGVDSTLKIQPAELGDSAVYLCASSLDSGGQQFFGPGTRLTVL.

The chain couples TRBV19 to TRBJ2-7; D gene uncertain. V gave up 5 bases and J gave up 0 bases, with 11 bases separating them. From germline, CDR1 is LNHDA and CDR2 SQIVND (reference sequence). This CDR3 comprises 14 residues. The CDR3 region has the DNA TGTGCCAGTAGTGTGGCCTCCTCCTCCTACGAGCAGTACTTC. As protein: CASSVASSSYEQYF.

This clone showed up many times. The chain links TRBV5-1 to TRBJ2-3; D could derive from TRBD1 or TRBD2 (5 bases each). V lost 0 bases and J 5 bases, leaving 10 bases between the germline ends. Germline CDR1 and CDR2: SGHRS and YFSETQ. The CDR3 spans 14 residues. This chain's CDR3 is CASSLDGAGDTQYF. As DNA, the CDR3 is TGCGCCAGCAGCTTGGACGGGGCTGGAGATACGCAGTATTTT.

The rearrangement uses TRBV28 and TRBJ1-2, with D possibly being TRBD1 (5 bases). The germline V and J ends were trimmed by 8 bases and 7 bases, with 17 bases remaining between them. CDR3 length: 13 residues. Germline CDR1 reads MDHEN; CDR2 reads SYDVKM. The CDR3 nucleotides read TGTGCCAGCTACCTGGGGGGGTGGGCTGGCTACACCTTC. It encodes CASYLGGWAGYTF.

This chain connects TRBV6-5 to TRBJ1-1; 7 bases are a match to TRBD1. This CDR3 contains 11 residues. The germline gives CDR1 MNHEY, CDR2 SVGAGI. J was trimmed by 9 bases and V by 6 bases; bases with no gene match: 4. The CDR3 is CASSRGGQAFF. CDR3 DNA sequence: TGTGCCAGCAGCAGGGGGGGGCAAGCTTTCTTT.